The rows below give T cell receptor beta chains drawn from one sample of a study of T cells in Graves' hyperthyroidism and ophthalmopathy. TCRdb called the multiplex PCR reads again in MiXCR, with one record for every CDR3 protein. The table records hundreds of thousands of distinct CDR3 sequences, 45% of them present only once. The sample was peripheral blood or thyroid tissue (not recorded which). The receptors shown here come from an adult man with Graves' disease, either hyperthyroidism or ophthalmopathy (not recorded which). Both conserved end residues are part of each CDR3. D genes are given only for firm matches. Expanded clones are given a class, and other clones once, few, many or no size at all.

V	size	J	D	DNA	CDR3
TRBV2	many	TRBJ1-2	NA	TGTGCCAGCAGCTCCAGGGACGGACCTGAGGGCTACACCTTC	CASSSRDGPEGYTF
TRBV7-9	many	TRBJ1-3	NA	TGTGCCAGCTCTGAGGGTCAGAGAAACACCATATATTTT	CASSEGQRNTIYF
TRBV10-3	NA	TRBJ2-5	TRBD2	TGTGCCATCAGTGACGGGGGGGGCAGAGAGACCCAGTACTTC	CAISDGGGRETQYF
TRBV2	NA	TRBJ1-5	TRBD1	TGTGCCAGTGGAAAGACAGGGGAGATTCAGCCCCAGCATTTT	CASGKTGEIQPQHF
TRBV6-5	few	TRBJ2-6	NA	TGTGCCAGCCCTTCCGGGAACTCTGGGGCCAACGTCCTGACTTTC	CASPSGNSGANVLTF
TRBV7-2	NA	TRBJ1-4	NA	TGTGCCAGCAGCTTAGTCACCGGAGAGGGTGAAAAACTGTTTTTT	CASSLVTGEGEKLFF
TRBV7-9	few	TRBJ2-7	NA	TGTGCCAGCATCTCCGGGACCGGAGACTACGAGCAGTACTTC	CASISGTGDYEQYF
TRBV7-8	many	TRBJ1-2	NA	TGTGCCAGCAGCTTAGCGCGTGGAGGGCTCTATGGCTACACCTTC	CASSLARGGLYGYTF
TRBV7-2	few	TRBJ2-2	NA	TGTGCCAGCAGCTTGGCCCGGAGCACCGGGGAGCTGTTTTTT	CASSLARSTGELFF
TRBV2	many	TRBJ1-6	NA	TGTGCCAGCAGTGCCAGGGAAGGATCACCCCTCCACTTT	CASSAREGSPLHF
TRBV7-2	few	TRBJ2-5	NA	TGTGCCAGCAGCTTACTCCGGGGGCCGCAAGAGACCCAGTACTTC	CASSLLRGPQETQYF
TRBV2	few	TRBJ2-5	TRBD1	TGTGCCAGCAGTTCCGCGGGACAGGGGGAACCAGAGACCCAGTACTTC	CASSSAGQGEPETQYF
TRBV29-1	NA	TRBJ1-5	TRBD1	TGCAGCGTTGGGCCGGGACAGGGGGCCCCCCTCCTGCATTTT	CSVGPGQGAPLLHF
TRBV29-1	once	TRBJ1-2	TRBD1	TGCAGCGTTGAAGGGGGGGATTGGACAGGGTCCTATGGCTACACCTTC	CSVEGGDWTGSYGYTF
TRBV29-1	NA	TRBJ1-2	NA	TGCAGCGCAGGACAGCTCCCCGGCTACACCTTC	CSAGQLPGYTF
TRBV7-6	few	TRBJ2-3	NA	TGTGCCAGCAGCTCCTCGAGCGGGAGCACAGATACGCAGTATTTT	CASSSSSGSTDTQYF
TRBV12-3/TRBV12-4	few	TRBJ1-4	NA	TGTGCCAGCAGTCGACACAATCAGAATGAAAAACTGTTTTTT	CASSRHNQNEKLFF
TRBV7-2	NA	TRBJ2-7	NA	TGTGCCAGCAGCTTAGGGGGAAGGAGCTCCTACGAGCAGTACTTC	CASSLGGRSSYEQYF
TRBV12-3/TRBV12-4	NA	TRBJ1-4	NA	TGTGCCAGCAGTTTCGTTGTTCAGGGTAATGAAAAACTGTTTTTT	CASSFVVQGNEKLFF
TRBV19	once	TRBJ1-5	NA	TGTGCCAGTAGTATAGTAGCCGGTCCAGTGAAGGACAATCAGCCCCAGCATTTT	CASSIVAGPVKDNQPQHF
TRBV7-3	NA	TRBJ2-7	NA	TGTGCCAGCAGTGATAACCCAGCAGAAACCTACGAGCAGTACTTC	CASSDNPAETYEQYF
TRBV7-9	NA	TRBJ1-1	TRBD1	TGTGCCTGCAGCTTAGCACAGGGGAGTACCACTGAAGCTTTCTTT	CACSLAQGSTTEAFF
TRBV14	NA	TRBJ1-5	NA	TGTGCCAGCAGCCATCTCAATCAGCCCCAGCATTTT	CASSHLNQPQHF
TRBV12-3/TRBV12-4	NA	TRBJ1-5	NA	TGTGCCAGCAGTTTAGGTTCCACGGGAAATAGCAATCAGCCCCAGCATTTT	CASSLGSTGNSNQPQHF
TRBV12-3/TRBV12-4	few	TRBJ2-7	NA	TGTGCTAGTGCCCCGGGACACCTCTACGAGCAGTACTTC	CASAPGHLYEQYF
TRBV2	NA	TRBJ1-4	NA	TGTGCCAGCAGTAGGTTGAGAAGGGATGAAAAACTGTTTTTT	CASSRLRRDEKLFF
TRBV7-6	few	TRBJ2-5	TRBD2	TGTGCCAGCAGCCACCGACTAGCGGGACAGTCCCAGTACTTC	CASSHRLAGQSQYF
TRBV19	NA	TRBJ1-1	NA	TGTGCCAGTAGTATAGGACCACAGGCATCGAACACTGAAGCTTTCTTT	CASSIGPQASNTEAFF
TRBV10-3	NA	TRBJ1-4	NA	TGTGCCATCAGTGAGTCAGGGATGGGTGAAAAACTGTTTTTT	CAISESGMGEKLFF
TRBV2	NA	TRBJ2-7	TRBD2	TGTGCCAGCAGTCCATTCAGAACCTGGACTAGCGCCTACGAGCAGTACTTC	CASSPFRTWTSAYEQYF
TRBV25-1	many	TRBJ1-4	TRBD1	TGTGCCAGCAGTGACCTAACAGGGGGACTCAGGGAAAAACTGTTTTTT	CASSDLTGGLREKLFF
TRBV10-3	NA	TRBJ1-1	TRBD1	TGTGCCATCAGTACCTCCAGGGGGCAGCGCACTGAAGCTTTCTTT	CAISTSRGQRTEAFF
TRBV12-3/TRBV12-4	NA	TRBJ2-7	NA	TGTGCCAGCAGTTTCGCCGGGGGACGCCACGAGCAGTACTTC	CASSFAGGRHEQYF
TRBV15	many	TRBJ1-5	TRBD1	TGTGCCACCAGCAGGGGTGGACAGGGGGGACAGCCCCAGCATTTT	CATSRGGQGGQPQHF
TRBV29-1	many	TRBJ1-2	TRBD1	TGCAGCGTCGACCGGGACAGGGGGCTTAGTGCCTATGGCTACACCTTC	CSVDRDRGLSAYGYTF
TRBV6-2/TRBV6-3	NA	TRBJ1-1	NA	TGTGCCAGCAGTTACCTGCAAGCGGGCTTGAACACTGAAGCTTTCTTT	CASSYLQAGLNTEAFF
TRBV7-2	many	TRBJ1-2	NA	TGTGCCAGCAGCTTAAAACAGGGTCATGGCTACACCTTC	CASSLKQGHGYTF
TRBV19	many	TRBJ1-5	TRBD1	TGTGCCAGTAGGCCACAGGGGGATCAGCCCCAGCATTTT	CASRPQGDQPQHF
TRBV10-2	many	TRBJ1-5	NA	TGCGCCAGCAGTGAGACTACCAGTTCGCAGCCCCAGCATTTT	CASSETTSSQPQHF
TRBV24-1	many	TRBJ2-6	TRBD1	TGTGCCACCAGTGAGGCCGGGACAGGGATCTCTGGGGCCAACGTCCTGACTTTC	CATSEAGTGISGANVLTF
TRBV5-5	few	TRBJ1-3	NA	TGTGCCAGCACCAAAATGGGGGCGCCTGGAAACACCATATATTTT	CASTKMGAPGNTIYF
TRBV12-3/TRBV12-4	many	TRBJ1-2	NA	TGTGCCAGCACCCTTAGGCAGGAGGGCAACTATGGCTACACCTTC	CASTLRQEGNYGYTF
TRBV7-9	NA	TRBJ2-7	TRBD2	TGTGCCAGCAGCGGGAGCGGGGGTTACGACTACGAGCAGTACTTC	CASSGSGGYDYEQYF
TRBV14	few	TRBJ2-7	TRBD2	TGTGCCAGCAGCCCCCTCCTAGCGGGAGCCTACGAGCAGTACTTC	CASSPLLAGAYEQYF
TRBV29-1	NA	TRBJ1-1	TRBD1	TGCAGCGTTGGGACAGGGGGCGACTTT	CSVGTGGDF
TRBV29-1	NA	TRBJ1-2	NA	TGCAGCGCCGGTAACTATGGCTACACCTTC	CSAGNYGYTF
TRBV29-1	NA	TRBJ1-2	NA	TGCAGCGTAGAGTTACAGGGAGGTGGCTACACCTTC	CSVELQGGGYTF
TRBV20-1	NA	TRBJ2-7	TRBD1	TGCAGTGCTTCCGGGACAGGGAGACCCTACGAGCAGTACTTC	CSASGTGRPYEQYF
TRBV7-8	few	TRBJ1-1	NA	TGTGCCAGCAGCTTAAGGAATTCAGACCCTGAAGCTTTCTTT	CASSLRNSDPEAFF
TRBV19	few	TRBJ1-1	TRBD1	TGTGCCAGTAGTAGCCGGGACAGGAGCACTGAAGCTTTCTTT	CASSSRDRSTEAFF
TRBV10-3	NA	TRBJ1-6	NA	TGTGCCAGCACGCAGGTTTCCTATAATTCACCCCTCCACTTT	CASTQVSYNSPLHF
TRBV7-6	many	TRBJ2-7	TRBD1	TGTGCCAGCAGCCCCGGGACAGGCCCCTCCTACGAGCAGTACTTC	CASSPGTGPSYEQYF
TRBV9	NA	TRBJ1-4	NA	TGTGCCAGCAGCGCGGATGGTGTAAAACTGTTTTTT	CASSADGVKLFF
TRBV12-3/TRBV12-4	many	TRBJ2-7	TRBD2	TGTGCCAGCAGTCCGGGACTAGCTGGACACGAGCAGTACTTC	CASSPGLAGHEQYF
TRBV20-1	few	TRBJ1-5	NA	TGCAGTGCTAGGTCAGGTCGGGGCAATCAGCCCCAGCATTTT	CSARSGRGNQPQHF